The 14 T cell receptor beta chains given below trace back to one sample, sequenced in a study of shared clonotypes between healthy human individuals. As defined, naive CD8 cells were CD45RO-negative and positively selected for CCR7, with terminally differentiated effector memory CD45RA+ cells excluded. The data were produced by immunoSEQ multiplex PCR, yet TCRdb's version contains in-frame clones alone and is incomplete. The sample consists of about 2 million clones, about 94% of them appearing once. The material sequenced was naive CD8+ T cells sorted from blood. The receptors stem from a young man in good health.

Turning to this clone: The sample contains more than one DNA sequence encoding this CDR3. The chain employs TRBV5-4 and TRBJ2-2; D remains ambiguous. Trimming stripped 0 bases from V and 6 bases from J, with 3 bases between. The CDR3 is made up of 12 amino acids. CDR1 is SGHNT, CDR2 YYREEE, per germline (reference sequence). The CDR3 DNA follows: TGTGCCAGCAGCTTGGGGCCCGGGGAGCTGTTTTTT. This codes for CASSLGPGELFF.

The CDR3 DNA reads TGTGCCAGCAGCTTAGAGTTCGGACTAGCGGGGGGGAACGACGAGCAGTACTTC. Translation gives CASSLEFGLAGGNDEQYF. The J gene is TRBJ2-7, the V gene TRBV7-6, with TRBD2 matching over 15 bases. This CDR3 contains 18 residues. Trimming took 1 base from V and 5 from J; bases not matched to a gene: 9. CDR1 and CDR2 (germline): SGHVS, FNYEAQ.

The J gene is TRBJ2-7, the V gene TRBV5-5; 10 bases agree with TRBD2. V was clipped by 4 bases and J by 2 bases; unmatched bases: 3. The germline V gene has CDR1 SGHKS and CDR2 YYEKEE (reference sequence). The CDR3 extends over 14 amino acids. The CDR3 spells CASSDGLAAYEQYF. The CDR3 coding sequence is TGTGCCAGCAGCGACGGACTAGCGGCCTACGAGCAGTACTTC.

V is TRBV9 and J is TRBJ2-5; the D gene is possibly TRBD1 (6 bases). In germline, CDR1 is SGDLS, CDR2 YYNGEE. The germline V and J ends were trimmed by 3 bases and 3 bases, with 12 bases remaining between them. This CDR3 has 14 residues. Here the CDR3 DNA reads TGTGCCAGCAGCGCTACCGGACAGAAAGAGACCCAGTACTTC. Translated: CASSATGQKETQYF.

The chain couples TRBV11-3 to TRBJ2-5; 10 bases are shared with TRBD2. This CDR3 has 16 residues. V gave up 6 bases and J gave up 4 bases; unmatched junction bases: 11. Germline V lookup: CDR1 SGHNT, CDR2 YENEEA. The CDR3 nucleotides read TGTGCCAGCAGTCTAGCCCCTAGCGGGAGCGGAGAGACCCAGTACTTC. It specifies CASSLAPSGSGETQYF. Full variable domain (outside the CDR3, taken from reference TRBV11-3 and TRBJ2-5): EAGVVQSPRYKIIEKKQPVAFWCNPISGHNTLYWYLQNLGQGPELLIRYENEEAVDDSQLPKDRFSAERLKGVDSTLKIQPAELGDSAVYLCASSLAPSGSGETQYFGPGTRLLVL.

This clone was recorded once. V gene TRBV18 combines with J gene TRBJ2-2; 14 bases agree with TRBD2. The CDR3 is 21 amino acids. Germline V gene lookup returns CDR1 KGHSH and CDR2 LQKENI. With V trimmed by 1 base and J by 3 bases, 13 bases remained unmatched. The CDR3 DNA reads TGTGCCAGCTCACCACTTATTCCCGGGACTAGCGGGAGAGATGACACCGGGGAGCTGTTTTTT. Its protein product is CASSPLIPGTSGRDDTGELFF.

The chain employs TRBV4-3 and TRBJ2-1, with D maybe TRBD2 (8 bases). V shed 4 bases and J shed 7 bases, with 17 bases lying between them. The length of the CDR3 is 15 residues. The germline V gene has CDR1 LGHNA and CDR2 YSLEER. The CDR3 region has the DNA TGCGCCAGCAGCCCCCGGGACAGCGGGAGTAATGAGCAGTTCTTC. Protein product: CASSPRDSGSNEQFF.

The V and J genes are TRBV19 and TRBJ1-2, with unresolved D. The CDR3 has 12 residues. Germline V gives CDR1 LNHDA, CDR2 SQIVND (reference sequence). V lost 1 base and J 7 bases, leaving 7 bases between the germline ends. The CDR3 here is CASSIAGSGYTF. CDR3 nucleotides: TGTGCCAGTAGTATAGCGGGGAGTGGCTACACCTTC.

The chain recombines TRBV4-1 with TRBJ1-2; D is ambiguous. V was trimmed by 4 bases and J by 6 bases, leaving 12 bases between them. This CDR3 has 13 residues. Germline lookup yields CDR1 MGHRA and CDR2 YSYEKL. The CDR3 nucleotides are TGCGCCAGCAGCCCGAGTCCTGGGGATGGCTACACCTTC. Its translation: CASSPSPGDGYTF.

The chain employs TRBV10-2 and TRBJ2-3; D might be TRBD1 (6 bases). Germline V gene sequence: CDR1 WSHSY, CDR2 SAAADI. Trimming shortened V by 8 bases and J by 4 bases, and 10 bases separated the two germline ends. This CDR3 region has 12 residues. CDR3 protein: CASGGRADTQYF. As DNA, the CDR3 is TGCGCCAGCGGGGGCCGGGCAGATACGCAGTATTTT.

This clone showed up just once. The V gene is TRBV5-6, the J gene TRBJ2-3; D uncertain. The V and J ends lost 4 bases and 5 bases respectively, with 14 bases between them. Germline V gene lookup returns CDR1 SGHDT and CDR2 YYEEEE. CDR3 size: 14 residues. CDR3 nucleotide sequence: TGTGCCAGCAGCACATGGACGGCTGGAGATACGCAGTATTTT. Translated, it gives CASSTWTAGDTQYF.

The chain couples TRBV2 to TRBJ2-3; tentatively, D is TRBD2 (6 bases). Per germline, CDR1 SNHLY and CDR2 FYNNEI. Trimming cost V 6 bases and J 2 bases, with 9 bases left between them. The CDR3 has 13 residues. The CDR3 sequence is CASSGGVTDTQYF. The CDR3 DNA reads as TGTGCCAGCAGCGGGGGAGTCACAGATACGCAGTATTTT.

This rearrangement joins TRBV4-3 to TRBJ1-6; D perhaps matches TRBD1 (5 bases). The CDR3 has 16 residues. Trimming removed 0 bases at V and 1 base at J, with 7 bases between. The germline V gene has CDR1 LGHNA and CDR2 YSLEER. The CDR3 here is CASSQEYRSYNSPLHF. CDR3 nucleotides: TGCGCCAGCAGCCAAGAGTACAGGTCCTATAATTCACCCCTCCACTTT.

The rearrangement links TRBV19 to TRBJ2-3; 12 bases are a match to TRBD2. The germline CDR1 and CDR2 sequences are LNHDA and SQIVND (reference sequence). CDR3 size: 18 residues. The J segment lost 3 bases and the V segment lost 4 bases, leaving 11 bases of the junction unmatched. CDR3 sequence reads: CASSNQRLAGVTTDTQYF. In DNA form, the CDR3 reads TGTGCCAGTAGTAACCAACGACTAGCGGGAGTTACGACAGATACGCAGTATTTT. Drawing the rest from reference TRBV19 and TRBJ2-3, the complete variable domain is DGGITQSPKYLFRKEGQNVTLSCEQNLNHDAMYWYRQDPGQGLRLIYYSQIVNDFQKGDIAEGYSVSREKKESFPLTVTSAQKNPTAFYLCASSNQRLAGVTTDTQYFGPGTRLTVL.